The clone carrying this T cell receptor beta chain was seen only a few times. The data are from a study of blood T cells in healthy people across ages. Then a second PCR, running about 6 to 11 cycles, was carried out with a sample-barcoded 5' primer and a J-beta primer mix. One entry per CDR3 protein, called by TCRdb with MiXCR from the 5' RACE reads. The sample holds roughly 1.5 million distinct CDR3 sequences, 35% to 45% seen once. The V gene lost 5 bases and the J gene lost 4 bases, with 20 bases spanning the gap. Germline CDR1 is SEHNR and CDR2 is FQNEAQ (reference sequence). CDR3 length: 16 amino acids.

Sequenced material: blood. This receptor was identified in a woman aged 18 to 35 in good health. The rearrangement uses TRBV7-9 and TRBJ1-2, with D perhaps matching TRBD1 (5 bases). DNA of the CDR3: TGTGCCAGCAGCCCGACGGGGACGGAACCTCGCTATGGCTACACCTTC. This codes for CASSPTGTEPRYGYTF.